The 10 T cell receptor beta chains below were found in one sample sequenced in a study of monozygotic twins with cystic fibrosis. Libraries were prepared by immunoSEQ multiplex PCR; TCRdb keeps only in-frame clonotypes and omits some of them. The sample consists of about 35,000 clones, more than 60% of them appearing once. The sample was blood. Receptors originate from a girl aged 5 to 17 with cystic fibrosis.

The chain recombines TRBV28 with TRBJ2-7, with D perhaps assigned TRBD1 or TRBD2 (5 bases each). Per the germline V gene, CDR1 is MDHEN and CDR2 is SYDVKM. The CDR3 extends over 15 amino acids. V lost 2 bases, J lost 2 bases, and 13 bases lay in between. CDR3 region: CASSLNWDPAYEQYF. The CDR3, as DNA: TGTGCCAGCAGTTTAAATTGGGACCCCGCCTACGAGCAGTACTTC.

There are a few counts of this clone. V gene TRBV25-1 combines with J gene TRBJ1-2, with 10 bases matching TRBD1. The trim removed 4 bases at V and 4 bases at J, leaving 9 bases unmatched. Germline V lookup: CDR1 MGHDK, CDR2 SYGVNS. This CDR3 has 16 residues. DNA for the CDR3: TGTGCCAGCAGTGCCCCGACAGGGGGCCCAGGCTATGGCTACACCTTC. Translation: CASSAPTGGPGYGYTF.

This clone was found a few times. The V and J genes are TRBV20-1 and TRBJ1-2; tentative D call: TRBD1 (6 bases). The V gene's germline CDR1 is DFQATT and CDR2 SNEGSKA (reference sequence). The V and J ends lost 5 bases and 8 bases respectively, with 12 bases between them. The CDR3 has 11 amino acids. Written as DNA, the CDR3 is TGCAGTGCTCAGGGGAAGTACGGCTACACCTTC. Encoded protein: CSAQGKYGYTF.

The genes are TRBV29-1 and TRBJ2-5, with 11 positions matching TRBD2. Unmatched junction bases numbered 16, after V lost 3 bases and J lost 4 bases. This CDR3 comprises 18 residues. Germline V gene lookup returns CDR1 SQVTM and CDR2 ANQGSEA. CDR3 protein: CSVEFPTSGMAVGETQYF. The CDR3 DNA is TGCAGCGTTGAGTTCCCGACTAGCGGGATGGCTGTTGGAGAGACCCAGTACTTC.

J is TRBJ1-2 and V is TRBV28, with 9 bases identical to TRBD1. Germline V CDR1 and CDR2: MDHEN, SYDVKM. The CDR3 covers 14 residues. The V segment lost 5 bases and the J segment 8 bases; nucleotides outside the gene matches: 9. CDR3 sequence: CASSPRGQGIGYTF. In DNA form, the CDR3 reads TGTGCCAGCAGTCCAAGGGGACAGGGAATCGGCTACACCTTC.

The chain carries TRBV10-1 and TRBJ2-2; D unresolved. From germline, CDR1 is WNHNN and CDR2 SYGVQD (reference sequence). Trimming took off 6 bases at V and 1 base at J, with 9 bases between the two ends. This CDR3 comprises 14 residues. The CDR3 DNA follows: TGCGCCAGCAGCCTTACCGTGAACACCGGGGAGCTGTTTTTT. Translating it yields CASSLTVNTGELFF.

CDR3: CAWSRQNTEAFF. The DNA for the CDR3 is TGTGCCTGGAGCCGGCAGAACACTGAAGCTTTCTTT. The chain has TRBV30 and TRBJ1-1; no clear D gene. This CDR3 region has 12 residues. Trimming removed 3 bases at V and 1 base at J, with 6 bases between. Germline lookup yields CDR1 GTSNPN and CDR2 SVGIG (reference sequence).

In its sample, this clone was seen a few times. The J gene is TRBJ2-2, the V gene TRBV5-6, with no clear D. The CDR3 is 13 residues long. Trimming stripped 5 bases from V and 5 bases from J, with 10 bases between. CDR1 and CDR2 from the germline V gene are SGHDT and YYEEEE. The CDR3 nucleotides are TGTGCCAGCAGACCAGTAGGAACCGGGGAGCTGTTTTTT. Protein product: CASRPVGTGELFF.

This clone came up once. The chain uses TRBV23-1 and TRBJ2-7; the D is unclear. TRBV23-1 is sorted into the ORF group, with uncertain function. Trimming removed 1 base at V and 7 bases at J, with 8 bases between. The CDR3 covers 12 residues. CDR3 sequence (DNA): TGCGCCAGCAGTCAATGTATACGGGAGCAGTACGTC. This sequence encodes CASSQCIREQYV.

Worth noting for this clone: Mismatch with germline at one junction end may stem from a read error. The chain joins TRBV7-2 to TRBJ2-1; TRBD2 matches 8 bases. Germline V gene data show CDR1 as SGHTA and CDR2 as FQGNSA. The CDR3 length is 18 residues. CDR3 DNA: TGTGCCAGCAGTTTAGGCAGGCTCGGAGCGGGAGTTAGCAATGAGCAGTTCTTC. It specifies CASSLGRLGAGVSNEQFF.